This passage covers 10 T cell receptor beta chains from one sample sequenced in a study of radiation and T cells in renal cell carcinoma (TCRdb year 2020). The protocol used for the library was the immunoSEQ multiplex PCR assay. TCRdb retrieved this table from immuneACCESS and kept in-frame rearrangements only. Not all clones are present; in checked studies, unresolved V genes account for under half, and no reason is known for the remainder. The sample yields about 95,000 clones; 70% to 90% were counted once. About 7.9% of the sample goes to the ten largest clones. The time point label here, explained by the study, means: baseline pretreatment blood. Per the publication, the treatment or condition label means: 15 Gy SBRT to primary tumor, nephrectomy 4 weeks later. The starting material was blood, obtained from a patient whose treatment included radiotherapy and nephrectomy. The receptors derive from a man over 45 with renal cell carcinoma.

The chain links TRBV7-2 to TRBJ1-5, with 7 bases matching TRBD1. Looked up from germline, CDR1 is SGHTA and CDR2 is FQGNSA. The V and J ends lost 5 bases and 9 bases, in that order; junction bases with no gene match: 10. The CDR3 contains 14 residues. CDR3: CASSLNRGVGPQHF. The CDR3 nucleotides read TGTGCCAGCAGCCTCAACAGGGGAGTTGGGCCCCAGCATTTT.

V usage is TRBV28 and J usage is TRBJ2-7; tentative D call: TRBD2 (5 bases). Between the trimmed V and J ends, which lost 8 bases and 1 base, there was a span of 12 bases. CDR1 is MDHEN, CDR2 SYDVKM, per germline. The length of the CDR3 is 13 residues. CDR3 protein: CASSDSTSYEQYF. In nucleotides, the CDR3 is TGTGCCAGCTCGGACTCAACGTCCTACGAGCAGTACTTC.

This clone was observed once. This sequence joins TRBV11-2 and TRBJ2-7; 7 nucleotides align to TRBD2. CDR1 is SGHAT, CDR2 FQNNGV, per germline. This CDR3 comprises 14 residues. The V segment lost 3 bases and the J segment 3 bases; nucleotides outside the gene matches: 5. The CDR3 DNA sequence: TGTGCCAGCAGCTTCGGCTTAGCGGGCTACGAGCAGTACTTC. It encodes CASSFGLAGYEQYF.

The CDR3 loop reads CASGTLYEQYF. DNA for the CDR3: TGTGCCAGCGGGACGTTATACGAGCAGTACTTC. The rearrangement uses TRBV2 and TRBJ2-7; D is possibly TRBD1 or TRBD2 (5 bases each). Trimming took off 8 bases at V and 4 bases at J, with 9 bases between the two ends. The length of the CDR3 is 11 residues. Germline assignment: CDR1 SNHLY and CDR2 FYNNEI.

The rearrangement links TRBV29-1 to TRBJ1-4; unclear D gene. CDR1 is SQVTM, CDR2 ANQGSEA, per germline. V was trimmed by 6 bases and J by 6 bases, leaving 14 bases between them. The CDR3 has 13 amino acids. In DNA, the CDR3 is TGCAGCGTCGAGACCTCGGCGGATGAAAAACTGTTTTTT. Protein: CSVETSADEKLFF.

The rearrangement links TRBV4-3 to TRBJ1-5, with 9 positions matching TRBD1. Unmatched junction bases numbered 6, after V lost 0 bases and J lost 9 bases. This CDR3 has 15 amino acids. CDR1 is LGHNA, CDR2 YSLEER, per germline. Here the CDR3 DNA reads TGCGCCAGCAGCCAAGATTTGACAGGGGGGCCGCCCCAGCATTTT. Residues: CASSQDLTGGPPQHF.

CDR3 in DNA: TGTGCCAGCAGTGAAACAGGGCTGAGGGCTAGCGGGGGAACCCAGAAGACCCAGTACTTC. It codes for CASSETGLRASGGTQKTQYF. V gene TRBV2 combines with J gene TRBJ2-5; TRBD2 agrees at 10 bases. The germline gives CDR1 SNHLY, CDR2 FYNNEI. The trim removed 2 bases at V and 6 bases at J, leaving 21 bases unmatched. The CDR3 is 20 residues long.

The rearrangement joins TRBV4-2 to TRBJ1-5, with D perhaps matching TRBD1 (6 bases). V was clipped by 2 bases and J by 3 bases, with 17 bases between them. This CDR3 contains 17 residues. Germline values: CDR1 LGHNA, CDR2 YNFKEQ. In DNA form, the CDR3 reads TGTGCCAGCAGCCAAAGCAAGGGGGGCGATGACAATCAGCCCCAGCATTTT. It is translated as CASSQSKGGDDNQPQHF.

The rearrangement links TRBV19 to TRBJ1-5; TRBD1 might be the D (5 bases). Germline V CDR1 and CDR2: LNHDA, SQIVND (reference sequence). Trimming left V 3 bases short and J 1 base short, with 13 bases between. This CDR3 is built from 16 residues. The CDR3 loop reads CASSIMGGWSNQPQHF. The CDR3 DNA follows: TGTGCCAGTAGTATCATGGGGGGGTGGAGCAATCAGCCCCAGCATTTT.

The chain is built from TRBV5-1 and TRBJ1-1, with D perhaps TRBD1 (5 bases). The CDR3 is 16 amino acids. V was clipped by 0 bases and J by 1 base, with 13 bases between them. Germline V gene lookup returns CDR1 SGHRS and CDR2 YFSETQ. The CDR3 coding sequence is TGCGCCAGCAGCTTGGCCGGGGCAGGGCGGAACACTGAAGCTTTCTTT. This gives the protein CASSLAGAGRNTEAFF.